These T cell receptor beta chains were read from a single sample in a study of blood T cell repertoires in COVID-19. Assay used: immunoSEQ multiplex PCR; TCRdb lists only in-frame clones, some missing. Counted here are 35,000 to 45,000 clones, 70% to 90% occurring once; the ten biggest clones make up under 2.5%. Sequenced: peripheral blood. The receptors here all came from a human donor in a cohort sampled during active COVID-19. The CDR3 runs from the conserved cysteine through the conserved F or W. Each record gives: CDR3 protein, CDR3 DNA, D gene, V gene, CDR3 length, clone size, J gene. D genes are given only for firm matches. Clone size is shown for a subset of rows, as once, few, many or a class of expanded clone.

cdr3_aa: CASRPRGDPDTQYF
cdr3_nt: TGTGCCAGCAGGCCACGGGGGGACCCAGATACGCAGTATTTT
d_call: TRBD2
v_call: TRBV6-6
cdr3_length: 14
clone_size: NA
j_call: TRBJ2-3

cdr3_aa: CASSKPGQGDNGYTF
cdr3_nt: TGCGCCAGCAGCAAGCCGGGACAGGGTGATAATGGCTACACCTTC
d_call: TRBD1
v_call: TRBV5-1
cdr3_length: 15
clone_size: NA
j_call: TRBJ1-2

cdr3_aa: CASSYSGTSGVGIQYF
cdr3_nt: TGTGCCAGCAGTTACTCTGGGACTAGCGGGGTCGGCATTCAGTACTTC
d_call: TRBD2
v_call: TRBV6-5
cdr3_length: 16
clone_size: NA
j_call: TRBJ2-4

cdr3_aa: CASRYRETGELFF
cdr3_nt: TGCGCCAGCAGGTACAGAGAGACCGGGGAGCTGTTTTTT
d_call: NA
v_call: TRBV5-1
cdr3_length: 13
clone_size: NA
j_call: TRBJ2-2

cdr3_aa: CASSHHTGQLNYGYTF
cdr3_nt: TGTGCCAGCAGCCATCACACCGGACAGCTTAACTATGGCTACACCTTC
d_call: NA
v_call: TRBV3-1/TRBV3-2
cdr3_length: 16
clone_size: NA
j_call: TRBJ1-2

cdr3_aa: CASTHFRDTNQPQHF
cdr3_nt: TGTGCCAGTACCCATTTTAGGGACACCAATCAGCCCCAGCATTTT
d_call: NA
v_call: TRBV19
cdr3_length: 15
clone_size: NA
j_call: TRBJ1-5

cdr3_aa: CASSARHEAFF
cdr3_nt: TGTGCCAGCAGTGCGCGACATGAAGCTTTCTTT
d_call: NA
v_call: TRBV25-1
cdr3_length: 11
clone_size: NA
j_call: TRBJ1-1

cdr3_aa: CASSWQTQGYEQYF
cdr3_nt: TGTGCCAGCAGCTGGCAAACTCAGGGTTACGAGCAGTACTTC
d_call: NA
v_call: TRBV11-2
cdr3_length: 14
clone_size: NA
j_call: TRBJ2-7

cdr3_aa: CASSFGGGGETQYF
cdr3_nt: TGCGCCAGCAGCTTTGGTGGGGGGGGAGAGACCCAGTACTTC
d_call: TRBD2
v_call: TRBV5-1
cdr3_length: 14
clone_size: NA
j_call: TRBJ2-5

cdr3_aa: CASSETELAAHSPLHF
cdr3_nt: TGTGCCAGCAGTGAAACAGAGCTCGCCGCCCATTCACCCCTCCACTTT
d_call: NA
v_call: TRBV27
cdr3_length: 16
clone_size: NA
j_call: TRBJ1-6

cdr3_aa: CASSVPGTYYNEQFF
cdr3_nt: TGTGCCAGCAGTGTCCCGGGTACATACTACAATGAGCAGTTCTTC
d_call: NA
v_call: TRBV2
cdr3_length: 15
clone_size: NA
j_call: TRBJ2-1

cdr3_aa: CASSLIGGWSYGYTF
cdr3_nt: TGTGCCAGCAGCTTAATAGGGGGTTGGAGCTATGGCTACACCTTC
d_call: NA
v_call: TRBV11-2
cdr3_length: 15
clone_size: NA
j_call: TRBJ1-2

cdr3_aa: CASSATENRDHAFF
cdr3_nt: TGTGCCAGCAGCGCCACGGAGAACAGGGATCATGCTTTCTTT
d_call: NA
v_call: TRBV9
cdr3_length: 14
clone_size: NA
j_call: TRBJ1-1

cdr3_aa: CASSSRFATGGNSPLHF
cdr3_nt: TGCGCCAGCAGCTCACGATTTGCCACAGGGGGGAATTCACCCCTCCACTTT
d_call: TRBD1
v_call: TRBV5-1
cdr3_length: 17
clone_size: NA
j_call: TRBJ1-6

cdr3_aa: CASGTERGQGADF
cdr3_nt: TGTGCTAGTGGCACCGAAAGGGGACAGGGGGCGGACTTC
d_call: TRBD1
v_call: TRBV12-5
cdr3_length: 13
clone_size: NA
j_call: TRBJ2-5

cdr3_aa: CASSRSKNTEAFF
cdr3_nt: TGTGCCAGCAGCCGTTCCAAGAACACTGAAGCTTTCTTT
d_call: NA
v_call: TRBV3-1/TRBV3-2
cdr3_length: 13
clone_size: NA
j_call: TRBJ1-1

cdr3_aa: CRGPDRGPFTKGAANQPQHF
cdr3_nt: TGCAGGGGCCCGGACAGGGGTCCTTTCACGAAGGGGGCCGCAAATCAGCCCCAGCATTTT
d_call: TRBD1
v_call: TRBV29-1
cdr3_length: 20
clone_size: NA
j_call: TRBJ1-5

cdr3_aa: CSVEDSLAGAGDEQFF
cdr3_nt: TGCAGCGTTGAAGATAGCCTAGCGGGGGCAGGAGATGAGCAGTTCTTC
d_call: TRBD2
v_call: TRBV29-1
cdr3_length: 16
clone_size: NA
j_call: TRBJ2-1

cdr3_aa: CASRRTGSGTEAFF
cdr3_nt: TGTGCCAGCAGACGGACAGGGTCGGGAACTGAAGCTTTCTTT
d_call: TRBD1
v_call: TRBV6-6
cdr3_length: 14
clone_size: once
j_call: TRBJ1-1

cdr3_aa: CASSPGSKLEQFF
cdr3_nt: TGTGCCAGCTCACCGGGCAGCAAGTTGGAGCAGTTCTTC
d_call: NA
v_call: TRBV18
cdr3_length: 13
clone_size: NA
j_call: TRBJ2-1

cdr3_aa: CAWSAGRYTEAFF
cdr3_nt: TGTGCCTGGAGTGCAGGGAGGTACACTGAAGCTTTCTTT
d_call: NA
v_call: TRBV30
cdr3_length: 13
clone_size: NA
j_call: TRBJ1-1

cdr3_aa: CASSPTLGQNQPQHF
cdr3_nt: TGTGCCAGCAGTCCCACACTAGGACAGAATCAGCCCCAGCATTTT
d_call: NA
v_call: TRBV28
cdr3_length: 15
clone_size: NA
j_call: TRBJ1-5

cdr3_aa: CASSPPGTSIYEQYF
cdr3_nt: TGTGCCAGCAGCCCCCCCGGGACTAGTATCTACGAGCAGTACTTC
d_call: TRBD2
v_call: TRBV3-1/TRBV3-2
cdr3_length: 15
clone_size: NA
j_call: TRBJ2-7

cdr3_aa: CATSRAILGTDIEAFF
cdr3_nt: TGTGCCACCAGCAGAGCGATACTCGGGACAGATATTGAAGCTTTCTTT
d_call: TRBD1
v_call: TRBV15
cdr3_length: 16
clone_size: NA
j_call: TRBJ1-1

cdr3_aa: CASSLSRDRGNNEQFF
cdr3_nt: TGTGCCAGCAGCTTATCCCGGGACAGGGGAAACAATGAGCAGTTCTTC
d_call: TRBD1
v_call: TRBV7-8
cdr3_length: 16
clone_size: NA
j_call: TRBJ2-1

cdr3_aa: CASSLSQGSTEAFF
cdr3_nt: TGCGCCAGCAGCCTATCTCAGGGATCCACTGAAGCTTTCTTT
d_call: NA
v_call: TRBV5-1
cdr3_length: 14
clone_size: NA
j_call: TRBJ1-1

cdr3_aa: CAWRTGGRGYTF
cdr3_nt: TGTGCCTGGAGGACAGGGGGAAGGGGCTACACCTTC
d_call: TRBD1
v_call: TRBV30
cdr3_length: 12
clone_size: NA
j_call: TRBJ1-2

cdr3_aa: CASSQGQPTDTQYF
cdr3_nt: TGTGCCAGCAGCCAGGGACAGCCCACAGATACGCAGTATTTT
d_call: TRBD1
v_call: TRBV5-5
cdr3_length: 14
clone_size: NA
j_call: TRBJ2-3

cdr3_aa: CASRGRGETQYF
cdr3_nt: TGTGCCAGCCGGGGGAGGGGCGAGACCCAGTACTTC
d_call: TRBD2
v_call: TRBV5-6
cdr3_length: 12
clone_size: NA
j_call: TRBJ2-5

cdr3_aa: CASSPQQGGYGYTF
cdr3_nt: TGTGCCAGCAGCCCCCAACAGGGTGGCTATGGCTACACCTTC
d_call: NA
v_call: TRBV3-1/TRBV3-2
cdr3_length: 14
clone_size: NA
j_call: TRBJ1-2

cdr3_aa: CASSLELERAEAFF
cdr3_nt: TGTGCCAGCAGCTTAGAGTTAGAGAGGGCTGAAGCTTTCTTT
d_call: NA
v_call: TRBV11-2
cdr3_length: 14
clone_size: NA
j_call: TRBJ1-1